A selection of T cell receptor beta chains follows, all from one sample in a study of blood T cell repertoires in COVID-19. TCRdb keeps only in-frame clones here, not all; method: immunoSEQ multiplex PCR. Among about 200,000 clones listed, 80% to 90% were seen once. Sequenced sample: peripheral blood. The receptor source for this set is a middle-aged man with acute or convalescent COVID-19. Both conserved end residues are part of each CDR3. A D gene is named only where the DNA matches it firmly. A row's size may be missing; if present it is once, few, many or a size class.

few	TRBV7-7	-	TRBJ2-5	CASSLVGAGAETQYF	TGTGCCAGCAGCTTAGTCGGGGCAGGGGCGGAGACCCAGTACTTC
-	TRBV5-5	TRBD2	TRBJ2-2	CASSRAGVGSGELFF	TGTGCCAGCAGCCGGGCGGGGGTAGGGTCCGGGGAGCTGTTTTTT
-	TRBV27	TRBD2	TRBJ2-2	CASSFSGRNTGELFF	TGTGCCAGCAGTTTTAGCGGGAGAAACACCGGGGAGCTGTTTTTT
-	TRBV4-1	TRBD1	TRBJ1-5	CASSQGPGGRQPQHF	TGCGCCAGCAGCCAAGGTCCAGGGGGGCGTCAGCCCCAGCATTTT
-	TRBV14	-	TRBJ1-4	CASSQARQGNEKLFF	TGTGCCAGCAGCCAAGCGAGGCAGGGAAATGAAAAACTGTTTTTT
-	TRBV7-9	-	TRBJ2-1	CASSQSGSNEQFF	TGTGCCAGCAGCCAGTCCGGGTCCAATGAGCAGTTCTTC
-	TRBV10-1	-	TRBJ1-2	CASSDHRDTRNYGYTF	TGCGCCAGCAGTGACCACCGGGACACACGAAACTATGGCTACACCTTC
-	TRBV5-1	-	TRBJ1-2	CASSLGAGNRRDYGYTF	TGCGCCAGCAGCTTGGGAGCAGGGAACCGTAGGGACTATGGCTACACCTTC
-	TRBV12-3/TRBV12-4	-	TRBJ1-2	CASRLGGPDGYTF	TGTGCCAGCAGGTTAGGGGGGCCGGATGGCTACACCTTC
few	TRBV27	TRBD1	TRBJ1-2	CASSLTGAVYGYTF	TGTGCCAGCAGTTTAACAGGGGCTGTCTATGGCTACACCTTC
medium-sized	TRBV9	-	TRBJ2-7	CASSLGQHSEQYF	TGTGCCAGCAGCCTCGGACAGCATTCGGAGCAGTACTTC
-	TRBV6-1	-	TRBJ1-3	CASSDLPKSSGNTIYF	TGTGCCAGCAGTGACCTACCTAAGAGCTCTGGAAACACCATATATTTT
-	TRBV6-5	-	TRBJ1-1	CASSYSVQAEAFF	TGTGCCAGCAGTTACTCTGTGCAGGCTGAAGCTTTCTTT
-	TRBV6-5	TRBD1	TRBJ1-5	CASSRNRGNQPQHF	TGTGCCAGCAGTCGTAACAGGGGGAATCAGCCCCAGCATTTT
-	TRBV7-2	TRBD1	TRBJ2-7	CASSRTGQRYEQYF	TGTGCCAGCAGCAGGACAGGACAGAGGTACGAGCAGTACTTC
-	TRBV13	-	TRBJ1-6	CASSSKQGTSYNSPLHF	TGTGCCAGCAGCTCGAAACAGGGAACCTCCTATAATTCACCCCTCCACTTT
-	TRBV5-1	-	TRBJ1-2	CASSLRLDYGYTF	TGCGCCAGCAGTCTGCGCCTCGACTATGGCTACACCTTC
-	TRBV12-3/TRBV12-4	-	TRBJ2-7	CASSRTLYYEQYF	TGTGCCAGCAGTCGGACACTCTACTACGAGCAGTACTTC
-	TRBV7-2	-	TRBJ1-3	CASSSRWRGDTIYF	TGTGCCAGCAGCTCCAGATGGAGGGGTGACACCATATATTTT
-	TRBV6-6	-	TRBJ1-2	CASSLTESYGYTF	TGTGCCAGCAGTTTAACAGAAAGCTATGGCTACACCTTC